A selection of T cell receptor beta chains follows, all from one sample in a study of graft-versus-host responses after intestinal transplantation. Antigens of these TCRs are unknown. This table comes from immunoSEQ multiplex PCR, and its TCRdb copy is limited to in-frame clones, with some not included. The sample gives over 75,000 clones, about nine tenths of which show up once; 7.5% to 8.5% is in the top ten. Material: unstimulated CD8+ T cells sorted from spleen or lymph node cells, obtained before transplant. Receptor source: a human donor who was the organ donor for an intestinal transplant. Both conserved end residues are trimmed from each CDR3.

TRBV4-1	TRBJ1-2	ASSQDGSNYGYT
TRBV19	TRBJ2-7	ASSPGLVGYEQY
TRBV25-1	TRBJ1-1	ASSESLGRGNTEAF
TRBV2	TRBJ2-1	ASSRGWGGNEQF
TRBV27	TRBJ2-5	ASSRFDSQETQY
TRBV5-6	TRBJ2-1	ASSADRAIFDNEQF
TRBV29-1	TRBJ2-7	SVEFLIGTGGYEQY
TRBV4-2	TRBJ2-3	ASSPGLAGGPDTQY
TRBV5-6	TRBJ2-7	ASTGSYYEQY
TRBV11-2	TRBJ2-1	ASSLTGTGVNEQF
TRBV30	TRBJ2-7	AWKWTSGAYEQY
TRBV19	TRBJ1-2	ASQGGYGYT
TRBV7-9	TRBJ1-2	ASSLGGGENGYT
TRBV21-1	TRBJ1-4	ASSELRDRDRNEKLF
TRBV5-4	TRBJ2-5	ASSLYREGLQY
TRBV19	TRBJ1-1	ASSIGTLGGTEAF
TRBV14	TRBJ1-1	ASSQYRAMNTEAF
TRBV7-3	TRBJ2-7	ASSLGGGHEQY
TRBV4-2	TRBJ1-6	ASSQGTGVTYNSPLH
TRBV14	TRBJ2-2	ASSPLSTGELF
TRBV28	TRBJ1-5	ASRPAGINQPQH
TRBV4-1	TRBJ2-3	ASAAAVSGPTDTQY
TRBV5-1	TRBJ2-5	ASSLVGNRGLETQY
TRBV4-3	TRBJ1-2	ASSQEEWESYYGYT
TRBV7-8	TRBJ1-1	ASSLARRSEAF
TRBV6-1	TRBJ1-4	ASSSQVEVNENLF
TRBV30	TRBJ2-6	AWSVSGGAGANVLT
TRBV2	TRBJ1-1	ASIEVTAF
TRBV4-1	TRBJ2-5	ASSQEGRGGVQETQY
TRBV12-5	TRBJ1-2	ASGLVSAGQGGYT
TRBV23-1	TRBJ1-2	ASSQSVGGGDGYT
TRBV6-1	TRBJ2-6	ASSELSGANVLT
TRBV7-9	TRBJ1-3	ATGSGNTIY
TRBV18	TRBJ2-1	ASSPPWTDNEQF
TRBV5-1	TRBJ1-3	ASSPAGTGEATIY
TRBV11-2	TRBJ1-4	ASSFPGQGNEKLF
TRBV5-1	TRBJ1-2	ASSLAFGIGYT
TRBV30	TRBJ1-5	AWSGKGTTDDQPQH
TRBV28	TRBJ1-3	ASKQVSSGNTIY
TRBV5-4	TRBJ1-1	ASSFGNTEAF